The 5 T cell receptor beta chains given below trace back to one sample, sequenced in a study of cytomegalovirus exposure and HLA in healthy donors. PCR involved 60 Vbeta and 13 Jbeta primers. Sequencing was performed with immunoSEQ multiplex PCR; in TCRdb, only in-frame clones are kept and a portion is missing. The data contain about 150,000 clones, 60% to 75% of them singletons. What was sequenced was PBMCs. These receptors were taken from a man younger than 35 in good health and CMV-seronegative.

The rearrangement joins TRBV2 to TRBJ1-1, with TRBD1 matching over 10 bases. Germline V CDR1 and CDR2: SNHLY, FYNNEI. CDR3 size: 15 residues. V lost 6 bases, J lost 2 bases, and 6 bases stayed unmatched. Here the CDR3 reads CASRSGQGVNTEAFF. The CDR3 nucleotides are TGTGCCAGCAGGTCAGGACAGGGGGTCAACACTGAAGCTTTCTTT.

The chain couples TRBV7-2 to TRBJ2-1; TRBD2 agrees at 9 bases. Germline V gene data show CDR1 as SGHTA and CDR2 as FQGNSA. V trimming: 1 base; J trimming: 4 bases; junction bases outside the gene matches: 5. This CDR3 contains 16 residues. The CDR3 loop is CASSLVRLAVYNEQFF. CDR3 bases: TGTGCCAGCAGCTTAGTTCGACTAGCGGTATACAATGAGCAGTTCTTC. Full variable domain (remainder filled in from reference TRBV7-2 and TRBJ2-1): GAGVSQSPSNKVTEKGKDVELRCDPISGHTALYWYRQSLGQGLEFLIYFQGNSAPDKSGLPSDRFSAERTGGSVSTLTIQRTQQEDSAVYLCASSLVRLAVYNEQFFGPGTRLTVL.

This chain links TRBV5-4 with TRBJ1-3; TRBD1 agrees at 7 bases. The CDR3 is made up of 15 amino acids. Trimming at V came to 5 bases and at J to 4 bases, leaving 9 bases not matched to a gene. Germline V gives CDR1 SGHNT, CDR2 YYREEE (reference sequence). The CDR3 DNA reads as TGTGCCAGCAGTGCCCGAGGGACAGCCGGAAACACCATATATTTT. Its protein is CASSARGTAGNTIYF.

This clone has more than one count but fewer than ten. V usage is TRBV28 and J usage is TRBJ2-7, with a possible D match to TRBD1 (6 bases). The V end was cut by 8 bases, the J end by 2 bases, with 13 bases between. Germline-derived CDR1 and CDR2 are MDHEN and SYDVKM. The CDR3 is 13 residues long. CDR3 loop: CASGYPGAYEQYV. CDR3 DNA sequence: TGTGCCAGCGGCTACCCAGGGGCCTACGAGCAGTACGTC.

The chain links TRBV29-1 to TRBJ2-2, with D unresolved. The CDR3 extends over 13 amino acids. In germline, CDR1 is SQVTM, CDR2 ANQGSEA. Trimming cost V 7 bases and J 1 base, with 10 bases left between them. The CDR3 DNA sequence: TGCAGCGGTTCGCAGATGAACACCGGGGAGCTGTTTTTT. This gives the protein CSGSQMNTGELFF.